Each of the 27 T cell receptor beta chains below was sequenced from the same sample in a study of shared clonotypes between healthy human individuals. The assay was immunoSEQ multiplex PCR, and TCRdb's table has in-frame clones only and misses some. Here the sample spans approximately 2.5 million clones, more than 85% being singletons. What was sequenced was naive CD4+ T cells from PBMCs. Subset described: CD45RA+ positively selected. All receptors come from a man between 18 and 35 years old in good health. Some clones in this sample may be carry-over from other donors' samples.

The J gene is TRBJ2-1, the V gene TRBV2, with a tentative D call TRBD2 (6 bases). The CDR3 covers 12 residues. Deletions cut 8 bases from V and 10 bases from J, with 15 bases between. The germline V gene has CDR1 SNHLY and CDR2 FYNNEI. The CDR3 nucleotides read TGTGCCAGCCGGGCTAGCGAAGACGAGCAGTTCTTC. This translates into CASRASEDEQFF.

This chain joins TRBV28 and TRBJ1-2; 7 bases agree with TRBD1. Looked up from germline, CDR1 is MDHEN and CDR2 is SYDVKM. The CDR3 consists of 13 residues. The junction had 10 bases not matched to a gene; V was cut back by 7 bases and J by 8 bases. CDR3 loop: CASNLPGGGGYTF. CDR3 DNA sequence: TGTGCCAGCAACCTACCAGGGGGTGGGGGCTACACCTTC.

This clone was counted between two and nine times. Other DNA sequences within the sample encode an identical CDR3. The DNA for the CDR3 is TGTGCCAGCAGTGAATCCCGTACAGGGGGGACTGAAGCTTTCTTT. This gives the protein CASSESRTGGTEAFF. This chain connects TRBV25-1 to TRBJ1-1; 8 nucleotides match TRBD1. The CDR3 totals 15 residues. Germline-derived CDR1 and CDR2 are MGHDK and SYGVNS. Unmatched junction bases numbered 6, after V lost 1 base and J lost 5 bases.

The chain couples TRBV2 to TRBJ2-5; TRBD2 is a possible D gene (5 bases). The J call may be faulty, since TRBJ2-7 better matches the DNA end. CDR1 SNHLY and CDR2 FYNNEI come from the germline V gene. This CDR3 has 13 amino acids. The CDR3 sequence: CASSVEGIDEQYF. The CDR3 coding sequence is TGTGCCAGCAGTGTAGAGGGTATCGACGAGCAGTACTTC.

The gene calls are TRBV19 and TRBJ2-1; the D is unclear. The CDR3 loop spans 15 amino acids. The V and J ends lost 4 bases and 3 bases respectively, with 13 bases between them. CDR1 LNHDA and CDR2 SQIVND come from the germline V gene (reference sequence). In DNA form, the CDR3 reads TGTGCCAGTAGTACACAGAACGTAGACTACAATGAGCAGTTCTTC. Its protein product is CASSTQNVDYNEQFF.

V and J are TRBV5-1 and TRBJ2-4; 14 nucleotides agree with TRBD2. The CDR3 runs 20 residues. V lost 3 bases, J lost 0 bases, and 11 bases stayed unmatched. Germline V gene data show CDR1 as SGHRS and CDR2 as YFSETQ. The CDR3 reads CASSSGLAGEGGLAKNIQYF. The CDR3 nucleotides are TGCGCCAGCAGCTCGGGACTAGCGGGAGAAGGGGGACTAGCCAAAAACATTCAGTACTTC.

The table lists this clone with a count of one. The rearrangement links TRBV2 to TRBJ2-3, with TRBD2 matching over 9 bases. Unmatched junction bases numbered 6, after V lost 6 bases and J lost 5 bases. The CDR3 is 14 residues long. The germline V gene has CDR1 SNHLY and CDR2 FYNNEI. CDR3 residues: CASSGSGSIDTQYF. CDR3 DNA: TGTGCCAGCAGCGGTAGCGGGAGTATAGATACGCAGTATTTT.

The J gene is TRBJ2-6, the V gene TRBV5-4; TRBD1 matches 7 bases. CDR3 size: 16 residues. Germline V lookup: CDR1 SGHNT, CDR2 YYREEE (reference sequence). After removal of 4 bases from V and 2 bases from J, the junction contained 6 bases not matched to a gene. CDR3: CASSMQTGAGANVLTF. The CDR3 region has the DNA TGTGCCAGCAGCATGCAAACAGGGGCTGGGGCCAACGTCCTGACTTTC.

As for this clone: A junction end diverges from the germline sequence, so it may reflect a read error. The rearrangement links TRBV7-9 to TRBJ2-3; D may correspond to TRBD1 or TRBD2 (5 bases each). Germline V gene data show CDR1 as SEHNR and CDR2 as FQNEAQ (reference sequence). This CDR3 contains 14 residues. This CDR3 reads CASSLEGGTGTQYF. The CDR3 DNA sequence: TGTGCCAGCAGCTTAGAAGGAGGTACAGGTACGCAGTATTTT.

The rearrangement uses TRBV5-1 and TRBJ1-1, with D perhaps matching TRBD1 (5 bases). The CDR3 contains 16 residues. The V gene's germline CDR1 is SGHRS and CDR2 YFSETQ. V lost 5 bases and J lost 1, with 18 bases in between. The CDR3 nucleotides read TGCGCCAGCAGAAGAGGGGAGGGTGGGGCGAACACTGAAGCTTTCTTT. This codes for CASRRGEGGANTEAFF.

Here the CDR3 reads CASSLGDRISPYEQYF. CDR3 sequence (DNA): TGCGCCAGCAGCCTGGGGGACAGGATTTCTCCCTACGAGCAGTACTTC. The chain couples TRBV5-1 to TRBJ2-7; TRBD1 agrees at 8 bases. The CDR3 runs 16 residues. V lost 4 bases and J lost 2; bases outside the gene matches: 11. Germline assignment: CDR1 SGHRS and CDR2 YFSETQ.

The J gene is TRBJ2-3, the V gene TRBV7-9, with no clear D. CDR3 length: 11 amino acids. Trimming pared 3 bases from V and 7 bases from J, leaving 5 bases between. Per the germline V gene, CDR1 is SEHNR and CDR2 is FQNEAQ (reference sequence). In nucleotides, the CDR3 is TGTGCCAGCAGCTTTAGCAATACGCAGTATTTT. Residues: CASSFSNTQYF.

This clone was detected only once. V usage is TRBV6-6 and J usage is TRBJ1-3, with D uncertain. Germline lookup yields CDR1 MNHNY and CDR2 SVGAGI (reference sequence). This CDR3 region has 15 residues. Trimming removed 3 bases from V and 0 bases from J, with 9 bases in between. The CDR3: CASSYSQDSGNTIYF. The DNA of the CDR3 is TGTGCCAGCAGTTATTCTCAGGACTCTGGAAACACCATATATTTT.

The chain is built from TRBV7-2 and TRBJ1-3, with D maybe TRBD1 (6 bases). The CDR3 spans 16 residues. The ends were cut back, 0 bases at V and 2 bases at J, with 11 bases in the middle. Germline CDR1 and CDR2: SGHTA and FQGNSA. CDR3 protein: CASSLALWDTGNTIYF. In DNA, the CDR3 is TGTGCCAGCAGCTTAGCGCTCTGGGACACTGGAAACACCATATATTTT.

This sequence joins TRBV27 and TRBJ2-1; perhaps TRBD2 as D (5 bases). The germline V and J ends were trimmed by 10 bases and 4 bases, with 17 bases remaining between them. Germline assignment: CDR1 MNHEY and CDR2 SMNVEV (reference sequence). CDR3 length: 14 residues. The CDR3 loop reads CAIPRELPYNEQFF. In DNA form, the CDR3 reads TGTGCCATCCCCCGGGAACTCCCTTACAATGAGCAGTTCTTC.

The rearrangement uses TRBV6-6 and TRBJ2-7; TRBD2 agrees at 11 bases. The CDR3 loop spans 14 amino acids. V shed 7 bases, J shed 0 bases, and the junction held 2 bases outside the gene matches. The germline V gene encodes CDR1 MNHNY and CDR2 SVGAGI (reference sequence). Here the CDR3 reads CASKLAGASYEQYF. CDR3 DNA sequence: TGTGCCAGCAAACTAGCGGGGGCCTCCTACGAGCAGTACTTC.

V and J are TRBV7-9 and TRBJ1-1, with 7 bases lining up with TRBD1. V lost 0 bases and J lost 2; bases outside the gene matches: 3. Germline assignment: CDR1 SEHNR and CDR2 FQNEAQ (reference sequence). This CDR3 has 15 residues. The CDR3 loop reads CASSLAVGGNTEAFF. CDR3 sequence (DNA): TGTGCCAGCAGCTTAGCGGTAGGGGGCAACACTGAAGCTTTCTTT.

The CDR3, as DNA: TGTGCCAGCAGCGCTTATATCGATTCCGAAACCCAGTACTTC. It codes for CASSAYIDSETQYF. The chain couples TRBV7-3 to TRBJ2-5; unclear D gene. Trimming stripped 5 bases from V and 8 bases from J, with 18 bases between. CDR3 length: 14 amino acids. Germline CDR1 SGHTA, CDR2 FQGTGA. Using reference TRBV7-3 and TRBJ2-5 for the parts outside the CDR3, the full variable domain is GAGVSQTPSNKVTEKGKYVELRCDPISGHTALYWYRQSLGQGPEFLIYFQGTGAADDSGLPNDRFFAVRPEGSVSTLKIQRTERGDSAVYLCASSAYIDSETQYFGPGTRLLVL.

This rearrangement joins TRBV9 to TRBJ2-3; 8 bases agree with TRBD2. This CDR3 comprises 17 residues. V shed 3 bases and J 5 bases; nucleotides not matched to a gene: 14. Germline loops: CDR1 SGDLS, CDR2 YYNGEE. CDR3 DNA sequence: TGTGCCAGCAGCGCCCCCTGGGTGGCGGGAGGAGGAGATACGCAGTATTTT. Its protein product is CASSAPWVAGGGDTQYF.

The chain uses TRBV28 and TRBJ2-3; possibly TRBD1 or TRBD2 for D (5 bases each). V was pared by 0 bases and J by 2 bases, with 9 bases between. The CDR3 loop spans 15 amino acids. The germline V gene has CDR1 MDHEN and CDR2 SYDVKM. The CDR3 DNA follows: TGTGCCAGCAGTTTATGGGGGGACCACACAGATACGCAGTATTTT. This sequence encodes CASSLWGDHTDTQYF.

The chain links TRBV7-3 to TRBJ2-3; 7 bases map to TRBD2. CDR1 SGHTA and CDR2 FQGTGA come from the germline V gene. The V gene end was trimmed by 5 bases and the J gene end by 4 bases; junction bases not matched to a gene: 3. This CDR3 is 13 amino acids long. This CDR3 reads CASSSGNPDTQYF. CDR3 nucleotide sequence: TGTGCCAGCAGCAGCGGGAACCCAGATACGCAGTATTTT.

This clone was counted a single time. The rearrangement joins TRBV4-3 to TRBJ2-2, with unresolved D. The CDR3 spans 16 residues. Trimming removed 4 bases at V and 0 bases at J, with 12 bases between. The germline V gene has CDR1 LGHNA and CDR2 YSLEER. CDR3 protein: CASSPGTASNTGELFF. CDR3 DNA: TGCGCCAGCAGCCCGGGTACCGCTTCGAACACCGGGGAGCTGTTTTTT.

In its sample, this clone was seen once. The rearrangement links TRBV4-1 to TRBJ2-7, with 9 bases lining up with TRBD1. There are 15 residues in the CDR3. Germline lookup yields CDR1 MGHRA and CDR2 YSYEKL. The J segment lost 3 bases and the V segment lost 3 bases, leaving 6 bases of the junction unmatched. The CDR3 spells CASSHRDRAFYEQYF. The CDR3 DNA sequence: TGCGCCAGCAGCCACCGGGACAGGGCCTTCTACGAGCAGTACTTC.

The V call is TRBV7-9, the J call TRBJ1-1; maybe TRBD1 (6 bases). This CDR3 has 15 residues. The germline V gene encodes CDR1 SEHNR and CDR2 FQNEAQ (reference sequence). Trimming pared 3 bases from V and 3 bases from J, leaving 14 bases between. Written as DNA, the CDR3 is TGTGCCAGCAGCTTGGGGGGGCCGCCCGACACTGAAGCTTTCTTT. Protein sequence: CASSLGGPPDTEAFF.

Details on this clone: The sample holds other DNA sequences that translate to the same CDR3. The chain combines TRBV20-1 with TRBJ2-5; D is unresolved. Deletions cut 3 bases from V and 5 bases from J, with 7 bases between. The germline CDR1 and CDR2 sequences are DFQATT and SNEGSKA (reference sequence). The CDR3 extends over 11 amino acids. The CDR3 loop reads CSARGGETQYF. For the CDR3, the DNA is TGCAGTGCTAGGGGTGGGGAGACCCAGTACTTC.

The genes are TRBV6-1 and TRBJ2-1; D is perhaps TRBD2 (6 bases). Trimming took 4 bases from V and 7 from J, leaving 14 bases between them. The CDR3 consists of 14 residues. Germline V gene sequence: CDR1 MNHNS, CDR2 SASEGT. CDR3 in amino acids: CASSGGTFKNEQFF. CDR3 in DNA: TGTGCCAGCAGTGGCGGGACTTTTAAGAATGAGCAGTTCTTC.

This sequence joins TRBV5-1 and TRBJ1-1, with TRBD1 as a possible D gene (6 bases). Germline CDR1 and CDR2: SGHRS and YFSETQ. The CDR3 is 17 amino acids. Trimming stripped 5 bases from V and 1 base from J, with 21 bases between. The CDR3 spells CASSPTGARVANTEAFF. CDR3 nucleotide sequence: TGCGCCAGCAGTCCGACAGGAGCAAGGGTCGCGAACACTGAAGCTTTCTTT.